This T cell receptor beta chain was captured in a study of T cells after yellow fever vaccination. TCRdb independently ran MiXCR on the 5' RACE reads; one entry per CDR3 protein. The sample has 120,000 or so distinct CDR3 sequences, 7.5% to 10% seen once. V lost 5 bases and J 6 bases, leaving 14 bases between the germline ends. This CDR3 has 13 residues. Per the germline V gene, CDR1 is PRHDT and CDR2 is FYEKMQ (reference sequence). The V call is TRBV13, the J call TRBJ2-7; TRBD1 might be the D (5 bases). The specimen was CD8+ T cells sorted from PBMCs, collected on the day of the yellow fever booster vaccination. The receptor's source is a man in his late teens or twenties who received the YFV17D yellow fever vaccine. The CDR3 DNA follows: TGTGCCAGCAGCCCTGGGGTCAGGGCCGAGCAGTACTTC. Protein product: CASSPGVRAEQYF.